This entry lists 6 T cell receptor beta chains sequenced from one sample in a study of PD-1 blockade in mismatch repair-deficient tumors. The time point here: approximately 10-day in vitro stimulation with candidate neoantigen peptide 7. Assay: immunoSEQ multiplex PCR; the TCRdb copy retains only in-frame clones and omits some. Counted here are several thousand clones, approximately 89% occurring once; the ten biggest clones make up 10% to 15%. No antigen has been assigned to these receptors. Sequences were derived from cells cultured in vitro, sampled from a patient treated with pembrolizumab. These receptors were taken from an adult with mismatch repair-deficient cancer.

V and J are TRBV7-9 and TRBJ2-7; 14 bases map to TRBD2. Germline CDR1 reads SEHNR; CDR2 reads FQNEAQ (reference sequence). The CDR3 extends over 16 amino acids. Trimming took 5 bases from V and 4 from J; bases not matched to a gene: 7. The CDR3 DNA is TGTGCCAGCAGCCTTGGGACTAGCGGGAGTAGGTACGAGCAGTACTTC. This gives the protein CASSLGTSGSRYEQYF.

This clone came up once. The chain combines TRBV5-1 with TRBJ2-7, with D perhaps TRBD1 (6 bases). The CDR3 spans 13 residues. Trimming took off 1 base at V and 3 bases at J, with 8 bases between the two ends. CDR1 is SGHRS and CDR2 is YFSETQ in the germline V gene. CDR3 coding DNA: TGCGCCAGCAGCTTGCTACAGGGCTACGAGCAGTACTTC. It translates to CASSLLQGYEQYF.

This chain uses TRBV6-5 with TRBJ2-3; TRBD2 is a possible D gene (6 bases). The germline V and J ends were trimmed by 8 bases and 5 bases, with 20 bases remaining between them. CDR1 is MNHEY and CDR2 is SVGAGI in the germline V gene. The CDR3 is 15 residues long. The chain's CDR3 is CASRKGTGAGDTQYF. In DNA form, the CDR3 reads TGTGCCAGCCGAAAGGGAACGGGAGCGGGAGATACGCAGTATTTT.

The CDR3 DNA is TGTGCCTGGAGTGTACAGATGAACGGAGGCTATGGCTACACCTTC. Translation gives CAWSVQMNGGYGYTF. The chain is built from TRBV30 and TRBJ1-2; D unresolved. With 0 bases removed from V and 4 bases from J, the gap between germline ends came to 15 bases. In germline, CDR1 is GTSNPN, CDR2 SVGIG (reference sequence). The CDR3 loop spans 15 amino acids.

The CDR3 nucleotides read TGCGCCAGCAATGGCGGGGGGGGAACCTACGAGCAGTACTTC. Its protein product is CASNGGGGTYEQYF. The chain carries TRBV5-1 and TRBJ2-7; TRBD2 matches at 9 bases. CDR1 and CDR2 from the germline V gene are SGHRS and YFSETQ. V lost 6 bases to trimming and J lost 2 bases; unmatched junction nucleotides: 6. This CDR3 contains 14 residues.

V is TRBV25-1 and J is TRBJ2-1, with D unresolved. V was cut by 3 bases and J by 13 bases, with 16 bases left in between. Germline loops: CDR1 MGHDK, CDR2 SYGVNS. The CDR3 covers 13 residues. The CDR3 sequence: CASSDHLLGVQFF. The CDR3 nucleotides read TGTGCCAGCAGTGACCACCTATTAGGTGTCCAGTTCTTC.